This T cell receptor beta chain was sequenced during a study of early T cells in non-severe SARS-CoV-2 infection. The CDR3 is 17 residues long. Overall study findings and caveats: Anti-spike CD8 responses were favored in VDJdb matching, and private and CD4 specificities were missed.

One entry per CDR3 protein results from TCRdb running MiXCR on the 5' RACE reads. The sample includes around 29,000 distinct CDR3 sequences, less than 7.5% of them seen just once. This clonotype has ten or more counts. No antigen is known for it. The clonotype originates from an adult who was a healthcare worker with PCR-confirmed SARS-CoV-2 infection or an uninfected control (not recorded which). The sequencing input was whole blood. This chain connects TRBV21-1 to TRBJ2-2. TRBV21-1 is a listed pseudogene. The CDR3 nucleotides read TGTGCCAGCAGCAAAGAGAAGGCCAAATCCTACGCAGGGGAGCTGTTTTTT. Translation gives CASSKEKAKSYAGELFF.